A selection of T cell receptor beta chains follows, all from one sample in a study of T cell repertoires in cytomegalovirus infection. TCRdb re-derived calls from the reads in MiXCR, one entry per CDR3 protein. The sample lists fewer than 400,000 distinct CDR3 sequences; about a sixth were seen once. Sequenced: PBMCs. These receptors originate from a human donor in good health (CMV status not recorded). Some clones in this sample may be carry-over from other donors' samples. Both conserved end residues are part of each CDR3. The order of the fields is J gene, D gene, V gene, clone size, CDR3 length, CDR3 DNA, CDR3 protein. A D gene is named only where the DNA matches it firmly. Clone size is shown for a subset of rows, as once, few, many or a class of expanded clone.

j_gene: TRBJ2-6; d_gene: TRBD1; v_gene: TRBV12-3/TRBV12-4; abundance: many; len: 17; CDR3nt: TGTGCCAGCAGTTTAAGGACAGGGAACGCTGGGGCCAACGTCCTGACTTTC; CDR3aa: CASSLRTGNAGANVLTF
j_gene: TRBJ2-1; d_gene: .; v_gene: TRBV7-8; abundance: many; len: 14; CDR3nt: TGTGCCAGCAGCGGGGGGTGGACGGACAATGAGCAGTTCTTC; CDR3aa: CASSGGWTDNEQFF
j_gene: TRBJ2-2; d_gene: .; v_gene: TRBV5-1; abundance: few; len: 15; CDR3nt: TGCGCCAGCAGCTTCCTTGAAGGGGACACCGGGGAGCTGTTTTTT; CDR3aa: CASSFLEGDTGELFF
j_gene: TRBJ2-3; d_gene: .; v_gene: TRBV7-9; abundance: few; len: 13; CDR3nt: TGTGCCAGCAGCTTCTCCCCTTCAGATACGCAGTATTTT; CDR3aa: CASSFSPSDTQYF
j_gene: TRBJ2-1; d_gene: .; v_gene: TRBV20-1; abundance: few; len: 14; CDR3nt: TGCAGTGCTAGAAGTCCAGCATCCCTCAATGAGCAGTTCTTC; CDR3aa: CSARSPASLNEQFF
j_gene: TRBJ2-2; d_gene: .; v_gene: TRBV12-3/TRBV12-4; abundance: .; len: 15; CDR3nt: TGTGCCAGCAGGACAGGAATCGGGAGCACCGGGGAGCTGTTTTTT; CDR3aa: CASRTGIGSTGELFF
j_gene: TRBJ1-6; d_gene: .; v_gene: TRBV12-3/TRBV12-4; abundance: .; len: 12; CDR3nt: TGTGCCAGCAGATTCGGGGATTCACCCCTCCACTTT; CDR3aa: CASRFGDSPLHF
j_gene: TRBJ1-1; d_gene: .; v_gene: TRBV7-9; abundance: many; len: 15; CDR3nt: TGTGCCAGCACCAACGGCCGGGGGCATATCACTGAAGCTTTCTTT; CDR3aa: CASTNGRGHITEAFF
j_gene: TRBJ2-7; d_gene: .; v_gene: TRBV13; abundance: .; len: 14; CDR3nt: TGTGCCAGCCGACCCAAGGGGGGGGTCTACGAGCAGTACTTC; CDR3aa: CASRPKGGVYEQYF
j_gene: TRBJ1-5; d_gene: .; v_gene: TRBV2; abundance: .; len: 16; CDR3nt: TGTGCCAGCAGTGCGGCAGGGGCGGGCCATAATCAGCCCCAGCATTTT; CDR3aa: CASSAAGAGHNQPQHF
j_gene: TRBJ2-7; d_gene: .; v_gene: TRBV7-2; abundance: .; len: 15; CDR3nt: TGTGCCAGCAGCTTAGCGCTGAGTCAGGCCTACGAGCAGTACTTC; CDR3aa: CASSLALSQAYEQYF
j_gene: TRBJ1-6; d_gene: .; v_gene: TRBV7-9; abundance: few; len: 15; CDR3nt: TGTGCCAGCAGCTACCGCGGGGGAGATAATTCACCCCTCCACTTT; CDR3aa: CASSYRGGDNSPLHF
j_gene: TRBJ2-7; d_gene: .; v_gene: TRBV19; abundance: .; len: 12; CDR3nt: TGTGCCAGTAGTGGCGGAAACTACGAGCAGTACTTC; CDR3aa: CASSGGNYEQYF
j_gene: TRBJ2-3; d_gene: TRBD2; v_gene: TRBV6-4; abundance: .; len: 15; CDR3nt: TGTGCCAGCAGTTTAATTAGCGGGACGGCAGATACGCAGTATTTT; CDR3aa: CASSLISGTADTQYF
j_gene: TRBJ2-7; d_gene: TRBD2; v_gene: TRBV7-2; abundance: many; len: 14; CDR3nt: TGTGCCAGCAGCTTCGGGAGGGAATCCTACGAGCAGTACTTC; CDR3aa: CASSFGRESYEQYF
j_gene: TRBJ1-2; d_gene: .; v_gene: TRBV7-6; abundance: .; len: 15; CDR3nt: TGTGCCAGCAGCTTAGGGGGGACCGACCTCTATGGCTACACCTTC; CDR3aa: CASSLGGTDLYGYTF
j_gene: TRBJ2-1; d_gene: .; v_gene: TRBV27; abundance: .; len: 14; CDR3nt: TGTGCCAGCAGTTATACGGCTAGGGGGAATGAGCAGTTCTTC; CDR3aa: CASSYTARGNEQFF
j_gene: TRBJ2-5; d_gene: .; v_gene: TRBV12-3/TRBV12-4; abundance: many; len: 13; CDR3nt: TGTGCCAGCAGTGCTACAGGCCCTGAGACCCAGTACTTC; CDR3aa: CASSATGPETQYF
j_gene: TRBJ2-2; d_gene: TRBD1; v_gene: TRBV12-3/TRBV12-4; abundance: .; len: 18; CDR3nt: TGTGCCAGCAGCGGACAGGGGAGGATTGGTTTAAACACCGGGGAGCTGTTTTTT; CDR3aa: CASSGQGRIGLNTGELFF
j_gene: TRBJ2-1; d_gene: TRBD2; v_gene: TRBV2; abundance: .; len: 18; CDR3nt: TGTGCCAGCAGTCGGACTAGCGGGGGGACTTGTTCCTACAATGAGCAGTTCTTC; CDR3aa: CASSRTSGGTCSYNEQFF
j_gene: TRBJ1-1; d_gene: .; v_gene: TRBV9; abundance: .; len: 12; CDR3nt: TGTGCCAGCAGCTCCAGGATGGGTGAAGCTTTCTTT; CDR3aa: CASSSRMGEAFF
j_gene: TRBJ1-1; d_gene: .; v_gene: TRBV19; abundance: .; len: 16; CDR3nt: TGTGCCAGTATTAGGGACAACGGCGGCATGAACACTGAAGCTTTCTTT; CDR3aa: CASIRDNGGMNTEAFF
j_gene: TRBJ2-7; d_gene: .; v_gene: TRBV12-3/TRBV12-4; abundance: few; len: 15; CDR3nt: TGTGCCAGCAGTTTAAGTCGAATCTCGTACTACGAGCAGTACTTC; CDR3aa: CASSLSRISYYEQYF
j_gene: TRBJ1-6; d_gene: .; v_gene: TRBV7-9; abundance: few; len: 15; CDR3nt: TGTGCCAGCAGCCCGAGGGATGCCCCCAATTCACCCCTCCACTTT; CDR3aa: CASSPRDAPNSPLHF
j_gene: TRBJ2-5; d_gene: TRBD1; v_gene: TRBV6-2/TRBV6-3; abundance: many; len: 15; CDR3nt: TGTGCCAGCACCATCGGACAGGGTCGGTTGGAGACCCAGTACTTC; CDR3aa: CASTIGQGRLETQYF
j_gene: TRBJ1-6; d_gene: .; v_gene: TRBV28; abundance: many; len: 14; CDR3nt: TGTGCCAGCAGTTTGACGGGGGGGAATTCACCCCTCCACTTT; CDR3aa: CASSLTGGNSPLHF
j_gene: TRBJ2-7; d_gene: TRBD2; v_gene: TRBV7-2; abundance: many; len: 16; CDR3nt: TGTGCCAGCAGCCCCTCGGGACTAGCGAGTATCTACGAGCAGTACTTC; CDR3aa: CASSPSGLASIYEQYF
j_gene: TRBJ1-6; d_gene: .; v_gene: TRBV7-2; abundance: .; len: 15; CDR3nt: TGTGCCAGCAGCTCCGATGGGGAACGCAATTCACCCCTCCACTTT; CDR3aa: CASSSDGERNSPLHF